A single sample is the source of the 18 T cell receptor beta chains below, sequenced in a study of blood T cells in healthy people across ages (dated by TCRdb to the mid-2010s). Library construction relied on 5' RACE. TCRdb records Illumina HiSeq 2500 as the sequencer. A second PCR of about 6 to 11 cycles was performed with a sample-barcoded 5' primer and a J-beta primer mix. TCRdb cleaned the public reads at Q25 with fastp, built clones with MiXCR and kept in-frame beta chains. When rows share a CDR3 protein, they turn into one entry using the most common DNA and genes. Here the sample has roughly 680,000 distinct CDR3 sequences; roughly 20% occur a single time. The ten largest clones represent roughly 3.6% of the sample. The sample comprised blood. Receptor source: a man between 65 and 85 years old in good health.

A few counts support this clonotype. CDR3 in amino acids: CASSLNGDPTSEQYF. In nucleotides, the CDR3 is TGTGCCAGCAGCTTGAATGGAGACCCCACATCCGAGCAGTACTTC. This chain uses TRBV7-3 with TRBJ2-7; D is uncertain. The germline V gene has CDR1 SGHTA and CDR2 FQGTGA. This CDR3 has 15 amino acids. V was shortened by 3 bases and J by 6 bases, with 18 bases between the two germline ends.

Worth noting for this clonotype: Here the CDR3 omits its conserved ending phenylalanine or tryptophan, so a read error is the likely source. The chain links TRBV28 to TRBJ2-7; no firm D call. V was shortened by 2 bases and J by 3 bases, with 5 bases between the two germline ends. The germline V gene encodes CDR1 MDHEN and CDR2 SYDVKM. The CDR3 sequence is 12 residues long. The CDR3 sequence is CASSLPGYEQYL. DNA of the CDR3: TGTGCCAGCAGTTTACCAGGCTACGAGCAGTACCTC.

This chain uses TRBV12-3 or TRBV12-4 with TRBJ2-1, with 10 bases that match TRBD1. V was clipped by 6 bases and J by 9 bases; unmatched bases: 11. The CDR3 covers 15 residues. The CDR3 region is CASRINGQGGIEQFF. The CDR3 DNA follows: TGTGCCAGCAGGATTAATGGACAGGGGGGAATTGAGCAGTTCTTC.

This clonotype was seen more than once but under ten times. The CDR3 bases are TGTGCCAGCAGTACAACTACAGGGTTGGAGCAGTACTTC. Its protein is CASSTTTGLEQYF. The chain is built from TRBV7-3 and TRBJ2-7, with D maybe TRBD1 (6 bases). V was shortened by 6 bases and J by 7 bases, with 16 bases between the two germline ends. The CDR3 totals 13 residues. Germline V gene lookup returns CDR1 SGHTA and CDR2 FQGTGA.

The V and J genes are TRBV5-5 and TRBJ2-5, with 7 nucleotides matching TRBD1. V shed 2 bases, J shed 2 bases, and the junction held 9 bases outside the gene matches. Germline V lookup: CDR1 SGHKS, CDR2 YYEKEE (reference sequence). The CDR3 consists of 16 residues. The chain's CDR3 is CASSLRTATGQETQYF. The CDR3 DNA sequence: TGTGCCAGCAGCTTACGAACAGCGACAGGGCAAGAGACCCAGTACTTC.

In the case of this clonotype: One end of the junction fails to match germline, which may point to a read error. The V call is TRBV12-3 or TRBV12-4, the J call TRBJ1-4, with D tentatively TRBD1 (5 bases). This CDR3 region has 15 residues. This chain's CDR3 is CASSLTEGRTERLFF. In DNA, the CDR3 is TGCGCCAGCAGTTTAACAGAGGGGCGGACTGAAAGACTGTTTTTT.

The rearrangement joins TRBV19 to TRBJ2-1, with D unresolved. There are 16 residues in the CDR3. Looked up from germline, CDR1 is LNHDA and CDR2 is SQIVND (reference sequence). Trimming cost V 4 bases and J 3 bases, with 16 bases left between them. The CDR3 DNA reads TGTGCCAGTAGTAAGGACGGAATGGGGATCTACAATGAGCAGTTCTTC. It specifies CASSKDGMGIYNEQFF.

The chain is built from TRBV4-3 and TRBJ2-5; TRBD1 or TRBD2 may be the D gene (5 bases each). CDR1 LGHNA and CDR2 YSLEER come from the germline V gene. This CDR3 comprises 18 residues. Trimming pared 0 bases from V and 2 bases from J, leaving 19 bases between. The CDR3 DNA is TGCGCCAGCAGCCAAGATCTGGTGGGGGTACCACCACAAGAGACCCAGTACTTC. Translated: CASSQDLVGVPPQETQYF.

This clonotype was picked up many times. The chain employs TRBV20-1 and TRBJ2-5; perhaps TRBD1 as D (5 bases). The V end lost 5 bases, the J end lost 3 bases, and 13 bases lay between the germline ends. CDR3 length: 13 residues. Germline V lookup: CDR1 DFQATT, CDR2 SNEGSKA (reference sequence). The CDR3 sequence: CSAPLGAEETQYF. DNA of the CDR3: TGCAGTGCTCCTCTAGGGGCGGAAGAGACCCAGTACTTC.

This clonotype was seen a handful of times. The conserved phenylalanine or tryptophan normally closing the CDR3 is absent here, so this likely arose from a read error. The chain is built from TRBV5-1 and TRBJ2-5; D is possibly TRBD2 (6 bases). Germline CDR1 and CDR2: SGHRS and YFSETQ. The ends were cut back, 7 bases at V and 2 bases at J, with 9 bases in the middle. CDR3 length equals 12 residues. The CDR3 DNA sequence: TGCGCCAGCCGGGGACTTCAAGAGACCCAGTACTCC. It is translated as CASRGLQETQYS.

In this sample, this clonotype turned up many times. The V gene is TRBV14, the J gene TRBJ1-1; D remains unclear. From germline, CDR1 is SGHDN and CDR2 FVKESK. With 1 base removed from V and 10 bases from J, the gap between germline ends came to 10 bases. The length of the CDR3 is 12 residues. The CDR3 is CASSQGLGIAFF. The CDR3 nucleotides read TGTGCCAGCAGCCAAGGATTAGGTATAGCTTTCTTT.

This clonotype showed up just a few times. The chain joins TRBV6-1 to TRBJ2-5; the D gene is possibly TRBD2 (6 bases). The CDR3 length is 18 residues. The germline V and J ends were trimmed by 6 bases and 0 bases, with 23 bases remaining between them. Germline V gene sequence: CDR1 MNHNS, CDR2 SASEGT. This CDR3 is CASRNKKQGLKHQETQYF. For the CDR3, the DNA is TGTGCCAGCAGGAATAAAAAGCAAGGACTAAAACACCAAGAGACCCAGTACTTC.

This rearrangement joins TRBV20-1 to TRBJ2-5; TRBD1 aligns across 7 bases. The CDR3 sequence is 13 residues long. J was trimmed by 4 bases and V by 3 bases; bases with no gene match: 5. Per the germline V gene, CDR1 is DFQATT and CDR2 is SNEGSKA (reference sequence). CDR3 coding DNA: TGCAGTGCTAGTCGGACAGGCTCAGAGACCCAGTACTTC. Protein sequence: CSASRTGSETQYF.

This chain links TRBV7-9 with TRBJ2-3; D is possibly TRBD1 (5 bases). The CDR3 runs 14 residues. The V end was cut by 3 bases, the J end by 3 bases, with 10 bases between. CDR1 and CDR2 (germline): SEHNR, FQNEAQ (reference sequence). DNA of the CDR3: TGTGCCAGCAGCTTCTCCAGGGAAACAGATACGCAGTATTTT. It encodes CASSFSRETDTQYF.

This clonotype was recorded many times. The chain is built from TRBV20-1 and TRBJ2-2; 7 bases line up with TRBD1. The CDR3 consists of 15 residues. The V and J ends lost 6 bases and 0 bases, in that order; junction bases with no gene match: 7. CDR1 DFQATT and CDR2 SNEGSKA come from the germline V gene (reference sequence). The CDR3 sequence: CSAQWDSPNTGELFF. The CDR3 region has the DNA TGCAGTGCCCAATGGGACAGCCCGAACACCGGGGAGCTGTTTTTT.

Only a few counts were recorded for this clonotype. The CDR3 is CASSPGGGRQETQYF. CDR3 nucleotides: TGTGCCAGCAGCCCTGGCGGGGGTCGCCAAGAGACCCAGTACTTC. The chain is built from TRBV7-8 and TRBJ2-5; TRBD2 agrees at 7 bases. There are 15 residues in the CDR3. CDR1 and CDR2 (germline): SGHVS, FQNEAQ. After removal of 5 bases from V and 1 base from J, the junction contained 7 bases not matched to a gene.

The chain employs TRBV4-1 and TRBJ2-4; D possibly uses TRBD1 or TRBD2 (6 bases each). CDR1 is MGHRA, CDR2 YSYEKL, per germline. Trimming left V 6 bases short and J 0 bases short, with 21 bases between. CDR3 size: 18 residues. CDR3 in amino acids: CASRTEKGGSLAKNIQYF. Here the CDR3 DNA reads TGCGCCAGCAGGACCGAAAAGGGGGGTTCACTAGCCAAAAACATTCAGTACTTC.

This chain connects TRBV29-1 to TRBJ1-2; possibly TRBD1 for D (6 bases). This CDR3 has 11 residues. Trimming shortened V by 6 bases and J by 8 bases, and 13 bases separated the two germline ends. The germline gives CDR1 SQVTM, CDR2 ANQGSEA. CDR3 in DNA: TGCAGCGTAGGGGGAAAGAGCGGCTACACCTTC. The encoded protein is CSVGGKSGYTF. Combining the CDR3 with reference TRBV29-1 and TRBJ1-2 gives the whole variable domain SAVISQKPSRDICQRGTSLTIQCQVDSQVTMMFWYRQQPGQSLTLIATANQGSEATYESGFVIDKFPISRPNLTFSTLTVSNMSPEDSSIYLCSVGGKSGYTFGSGTRLTVV.